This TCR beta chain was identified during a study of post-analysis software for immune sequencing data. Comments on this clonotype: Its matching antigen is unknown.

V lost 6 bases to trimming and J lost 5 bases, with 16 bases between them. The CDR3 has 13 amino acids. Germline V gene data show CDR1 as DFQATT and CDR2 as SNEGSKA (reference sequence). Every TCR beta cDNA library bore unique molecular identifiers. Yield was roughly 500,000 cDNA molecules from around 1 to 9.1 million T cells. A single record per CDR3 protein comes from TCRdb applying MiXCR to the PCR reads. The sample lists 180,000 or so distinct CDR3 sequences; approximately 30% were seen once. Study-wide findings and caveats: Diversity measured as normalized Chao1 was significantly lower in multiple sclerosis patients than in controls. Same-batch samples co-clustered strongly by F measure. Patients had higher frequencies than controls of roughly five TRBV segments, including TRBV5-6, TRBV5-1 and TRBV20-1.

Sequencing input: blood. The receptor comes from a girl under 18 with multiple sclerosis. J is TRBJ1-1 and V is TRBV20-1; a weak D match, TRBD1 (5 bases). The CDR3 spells CSAERGVGTEAFF. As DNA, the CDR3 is TGCAGTGCCGAGCGGGGGGTCGGGACTGAAGCTTTCTTT.